The present T cell receptor (beta chain) was sequenced within a study of shared clonotypes between healthy human individuals. Germline trimming cut 4 bases from V and 4 bases from J; bases unmatched to any gene: 9. The germline CDR1 and CDR2 sequences are KGHSH and LQKENI. The CDR3 contains 16 residues. Assay used: immunoSEQ multiplex PCR; TCRdb lists only in-frame clones, some missing. The sample contains fewer than 3 million clones, just under 95% of which appear only once. The genes are TRBV18 and TRBJ1-5, with 8 bases fitting TRBD1. The TCR comes from a man aged 18-30 years in good health. Some clones in this sample may be carry-over from other donors' samples. The sample taken for sequencing was naive CD4+ T cells from PBMCs. Subset defined: CD45RA+ positively selected. The CDR3 sequence is CASSLDQTGVNQPQHF. The CDR3 DNA follows: TGTGCCAGCTCACTGGATCAGACAGGGGTAAATCAGCCCCAGCATTTT.